This T cell receptor (beta chain) was sequenced in a study of cytomegalovirus exposure and HLA in healthy donors. Study outcomes and limitations: An analysis was carried out at a later point. It showed that HLA-associated TCR beta chains were more clonally expanded than equally common non-associated chains. In a later analysis, donors in an Asian-associated ancestry cluster reportedly had fewer N-insertions in productive TCRs than the cohort mean. Generally TCR sequences proved uncommon, though certain public TCRs appeared in numerous donors.

The CDR3 loop spans 14 amino acids. V lost 4 bases and J lost 8, with 14 bases in between. The germline gives CDR1 SNHLY, CDR2 FYNNEI. The PCR was carried out with 60 Vbeta primers and 13 Jbeta primers. Produced via immunoSEQ multiplex PCR; TCRdb's table is partial and in-frame only. This table has around 160,000 clones, 80% appearing once. With regard to this clone: The antigen is undetermined.

Input material: PBMCs. V is TRBV2 and J is TRBJ1-4; possibly TRBD1 for D (6 bases). The receptor's source is a man aged 18 to 35 in good health and CMV-seropositive. CDR3 DNA: TGTGCCAGCAGTGGCACAGGGTCGGTGGAAAAACTGTTTTTT. Protein sequence: CASSGTGSVEKLFF.